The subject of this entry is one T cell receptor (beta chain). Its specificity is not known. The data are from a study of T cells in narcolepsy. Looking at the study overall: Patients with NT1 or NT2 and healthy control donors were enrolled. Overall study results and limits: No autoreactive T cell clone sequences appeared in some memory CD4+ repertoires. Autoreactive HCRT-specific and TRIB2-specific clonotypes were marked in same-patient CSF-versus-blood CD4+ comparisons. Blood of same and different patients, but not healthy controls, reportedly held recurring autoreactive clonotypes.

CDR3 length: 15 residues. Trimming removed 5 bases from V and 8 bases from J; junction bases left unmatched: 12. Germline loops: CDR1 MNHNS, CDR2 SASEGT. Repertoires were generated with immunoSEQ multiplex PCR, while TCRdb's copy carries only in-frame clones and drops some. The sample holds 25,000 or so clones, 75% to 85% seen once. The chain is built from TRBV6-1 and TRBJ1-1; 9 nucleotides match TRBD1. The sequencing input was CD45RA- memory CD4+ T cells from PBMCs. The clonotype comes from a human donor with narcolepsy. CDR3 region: CASSSTGGASLEAFF. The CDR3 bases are TGTGCCAGCAGTTCCACAGGGGGCGCTAGCCTGGAAGCTTTCTTT.